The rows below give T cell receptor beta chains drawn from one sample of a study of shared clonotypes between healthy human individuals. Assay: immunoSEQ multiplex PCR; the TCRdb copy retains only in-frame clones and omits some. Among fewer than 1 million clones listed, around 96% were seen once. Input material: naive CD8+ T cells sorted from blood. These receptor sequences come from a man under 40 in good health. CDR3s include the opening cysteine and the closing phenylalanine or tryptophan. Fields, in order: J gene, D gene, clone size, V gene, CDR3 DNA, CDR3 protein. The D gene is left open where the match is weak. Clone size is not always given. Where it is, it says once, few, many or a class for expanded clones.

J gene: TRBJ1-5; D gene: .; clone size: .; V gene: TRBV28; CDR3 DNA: TGTGCCAGCAGTGCCGGGACACTCTTTAGCAATCAGCCCCAGCATTTT; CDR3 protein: CASSAGTLFSNQPQHF
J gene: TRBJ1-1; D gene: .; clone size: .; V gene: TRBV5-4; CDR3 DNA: TGTGCCAGCAGCCCGTCGGGGGTGGACACTGAAGCTTTCTTT; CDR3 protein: CASSPSGVDTEAFF
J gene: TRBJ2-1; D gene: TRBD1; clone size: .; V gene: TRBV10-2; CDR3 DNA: TGCGCCAGCAGTGAAATTACAGGGGATAAGCAGTTCTTC; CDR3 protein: CASSEITGDKQFF
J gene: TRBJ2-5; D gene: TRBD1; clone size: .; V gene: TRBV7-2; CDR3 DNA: TGTGCCAGCAGCTTAGACAGGGGGGTGGAGACCCAGTACTTC; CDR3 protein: CASSLDRGVETQYF
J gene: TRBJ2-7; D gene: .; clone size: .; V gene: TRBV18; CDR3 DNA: TGTGCCAGCTCACCACGGACAGCGGGCTCGTCTTACGAGCAGTACTTC; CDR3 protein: CASSPRTAGSSYEQYF
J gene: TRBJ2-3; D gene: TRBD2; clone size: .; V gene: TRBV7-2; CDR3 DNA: TGTGCCAGCACCTTAATACGGCTAGCGGGAGATCCAGTCACAGATACGCAGTATTTT; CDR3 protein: CASTLIRLAGDPVTDTQYF
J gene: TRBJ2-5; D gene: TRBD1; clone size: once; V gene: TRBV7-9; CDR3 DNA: TGTGCCAGCAGGACCGGGACAGGGGAAGAGACCCAGTACTTC; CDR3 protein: CASRTGTGEETQYF
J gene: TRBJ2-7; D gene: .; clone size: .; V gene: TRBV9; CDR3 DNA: TGTGCCAGCAGTCCTTCGGGCGGGGACTACGAGCAGTACTTC; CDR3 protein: CASSPSGGDYEQYF
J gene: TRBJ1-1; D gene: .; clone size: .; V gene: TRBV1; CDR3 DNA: TGCACCAGCAGCCAATACAGGGAGACACGCGCTAGCACTGAAGCTTTCTTT; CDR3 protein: CTSSQYRETRASTEAFF
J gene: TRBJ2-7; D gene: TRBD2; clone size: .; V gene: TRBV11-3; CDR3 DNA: TGTGCCAGCAGCCTAACCTCGGGAGGGTCCTACGAGCAGTACTTC; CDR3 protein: CASSLTSGGSYEQYF
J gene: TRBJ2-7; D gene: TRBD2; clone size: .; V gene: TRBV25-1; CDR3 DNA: TGTGCCAGCAGTGATGGCGGGAGGAGCTCCTACGAGCAGTACTTC; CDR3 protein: CASSDGGRSSYEQYF
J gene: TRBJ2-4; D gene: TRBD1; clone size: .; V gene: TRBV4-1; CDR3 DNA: TGCGCCAGCAGCCAAGAGGGCGCGCGGACAGGGATAGACATTCAGTACTTC; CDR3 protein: CASSQEGARTGIDIQYF
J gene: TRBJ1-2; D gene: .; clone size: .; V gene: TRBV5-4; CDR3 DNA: TGTGCCAGCAGCACCTACCAAGGCTACACCTTC; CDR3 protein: CASSTYQGYTF
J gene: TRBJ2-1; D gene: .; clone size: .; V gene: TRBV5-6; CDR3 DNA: TGTGCCAGCAGTCCAGACGACAATGAGCAGTTCTTC; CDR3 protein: CASSPDDNEQFF
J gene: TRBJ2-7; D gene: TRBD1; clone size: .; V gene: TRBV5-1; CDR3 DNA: TGCGCCAGCAGCAAAACAGGGGGTAGCTCTCACGAGCAGTACTTC; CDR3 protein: CASSKTGGSSHEQYF
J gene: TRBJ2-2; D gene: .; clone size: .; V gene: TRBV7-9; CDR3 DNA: TGTGCCAGCAGCCCTCAGGGTGGTTGGACCGGGGAGCTGTTTTTT; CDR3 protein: CASSPQGGWTGELFF
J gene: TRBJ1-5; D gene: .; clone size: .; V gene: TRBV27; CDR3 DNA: TGTGCCAGCAGTTTATCGCGGGGCAATCAGCCCCAGCATTTT; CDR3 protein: CASSLSRGNQPQHF
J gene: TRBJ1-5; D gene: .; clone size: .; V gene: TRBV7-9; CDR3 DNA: TGTGCCAGCAGCTTAGGTGGGGTCAATCAGCCCCAGCATTTT; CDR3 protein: CASSLGGVNQPQHF
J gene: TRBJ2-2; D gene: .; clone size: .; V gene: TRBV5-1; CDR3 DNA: TGCGCCAGCAGTTATCGTCCGCTAGACCCCACCGGGGAGCTGTTTTTT; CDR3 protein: CASSYRPLDPTGELFF
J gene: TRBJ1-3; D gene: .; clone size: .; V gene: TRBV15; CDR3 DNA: TGTGCCACCAGCAGAGAGATTGTAAACACCATATATTTT; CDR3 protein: CATSREIVNTIYF
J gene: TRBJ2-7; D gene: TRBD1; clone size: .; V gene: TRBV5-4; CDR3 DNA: TGTGCCAGCAGCCTTCGACAGGGGGGGTACGAGCAGTACTTC; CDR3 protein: CASSLRQGGYEQYF
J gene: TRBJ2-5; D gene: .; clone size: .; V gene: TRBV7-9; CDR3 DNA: TGTGCCAGCAGCCCCCGGGGCCAAGAGACCCAGTACTTC; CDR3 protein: CASSPRGQETQYF
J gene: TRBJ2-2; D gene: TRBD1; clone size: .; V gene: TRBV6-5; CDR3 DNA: TGTGCCAGCAGACAGGGGGTTTTGACCGGGGAGCTGTTTTTT; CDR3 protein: CASRQGVLTGELFF
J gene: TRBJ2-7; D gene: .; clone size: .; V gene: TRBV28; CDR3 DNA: TGTGCCAGCAGTTTAAATGAGCAGTACTTC; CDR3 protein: CASSLNEQYF
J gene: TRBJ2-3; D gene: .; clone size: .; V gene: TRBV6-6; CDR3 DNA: TGTGCCAGCAGTTATCCCACAGATACGCAGTATTTT; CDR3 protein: CASSYPTDTQYF
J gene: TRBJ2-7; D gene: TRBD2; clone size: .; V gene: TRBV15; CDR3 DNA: TGTGCCACCAGCAGAGAGGGTTCCGTTGCGGGAGACTCCTACGAGCAGTACTTC; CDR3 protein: CATSREGSVAGDSYEQYF
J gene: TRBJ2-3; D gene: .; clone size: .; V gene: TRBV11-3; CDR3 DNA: TGTGCCAGCAGCTTAGGGGGAGAGCAAGATACGCAGTATTTT; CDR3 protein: CASSLGGEQDTQYF
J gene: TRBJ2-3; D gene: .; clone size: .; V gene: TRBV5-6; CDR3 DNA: TGTGCCAGCAGCTTGGTGGAACTAGCAGCAGATACGCAGTATTTT; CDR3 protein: CASSLVELAADTQYF
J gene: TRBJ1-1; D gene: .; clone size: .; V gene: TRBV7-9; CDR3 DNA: TGTGCCAGCAGCTTAGTGACAGGATGGAACACTGAAGCTTTCTTT; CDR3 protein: CASSLVTGWNTEAFF
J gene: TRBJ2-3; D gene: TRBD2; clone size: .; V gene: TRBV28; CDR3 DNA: TGTGCCAGCAGTCCTGCCGACCCGGGACTAACGCAGTATTTT; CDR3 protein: CASSPADPGLTQYF
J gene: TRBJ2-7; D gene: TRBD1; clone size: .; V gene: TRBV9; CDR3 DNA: TGTGCCAGCAGCGGCCGGGACAGAGACTACGAGCAGTACTTC; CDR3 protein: CASSGRDRDYEQYF
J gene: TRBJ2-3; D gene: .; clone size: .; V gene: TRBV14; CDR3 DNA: TGTGCCAGCAGCACTGGCACAGATACGCAGTATTTT; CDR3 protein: CASSTGTDTQYF
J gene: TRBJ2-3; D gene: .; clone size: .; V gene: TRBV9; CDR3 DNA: TGTGCCAGCAACGAGAGGGCCCTTGGGACAGATACGCAGTATTTT; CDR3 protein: CASNERALGTDTQYF
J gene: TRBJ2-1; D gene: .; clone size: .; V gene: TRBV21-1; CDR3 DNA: TGTGCCAGCAGCAAAGCGGGAACGGGAGGATCGGGGTTCAAGGAGGCAGGGCCGTACAATGAGCAGTTCTTC; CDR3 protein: CASSKAGTGGSGFKEAGPYNEQFF
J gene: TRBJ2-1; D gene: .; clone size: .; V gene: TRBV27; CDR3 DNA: TGTGCCAGCAGGAGAAACAATGAGCAGTTCTTC; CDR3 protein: CASRRNNEQFF
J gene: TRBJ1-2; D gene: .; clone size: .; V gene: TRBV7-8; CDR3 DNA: TGTGCCACTAAATCCCAAAGCCGGGACAACAGGTTCTATGGCTACACCTTC; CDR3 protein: CATKSQSRDNRFYGYTF
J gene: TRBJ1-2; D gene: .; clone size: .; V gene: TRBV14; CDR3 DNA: TGTGCCACCGGACGTGGCAGCCGGGACTATGGCTACACCTTC; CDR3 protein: CATGRGSRDYGYTF
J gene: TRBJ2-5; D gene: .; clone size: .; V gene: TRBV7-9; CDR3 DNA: TGTGCCAGCAGCTTTAATCAGGAGACCCAGTACTTC; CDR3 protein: CASSFNQETQYF
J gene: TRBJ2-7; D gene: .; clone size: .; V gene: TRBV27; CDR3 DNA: TGTGCCAGCAGTTTATCCCAAGTTGGGGAGCAGTACTTC; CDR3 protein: CASSLSQVGEQYF
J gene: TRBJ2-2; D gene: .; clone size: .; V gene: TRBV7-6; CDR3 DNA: TGTGCCAGCAGCCCCACGGGGGCAGGGGAGCTGTTTTTT; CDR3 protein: CASSPTGAGELFF
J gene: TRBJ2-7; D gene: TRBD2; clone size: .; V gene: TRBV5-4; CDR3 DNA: TGTGCCAGCAGTGGGGGGGTAGCGGGCTACGAGCAGTACTTC; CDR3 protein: CASSGGVAGYEQYF
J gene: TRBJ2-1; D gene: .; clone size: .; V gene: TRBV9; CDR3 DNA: TGTGCCAGCAGCGCTAACAATGAGCAGTTCTTC; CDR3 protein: CASSANNEQFF
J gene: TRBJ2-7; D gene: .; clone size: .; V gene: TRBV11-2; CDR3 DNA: TGTGCCAGCAGACTCTACGAGCAGTACTTC; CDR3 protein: CASRLYEQYF
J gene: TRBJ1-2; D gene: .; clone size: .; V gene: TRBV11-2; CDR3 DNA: TGTGCCAGCAGCCCCAGGGGCGGCTATGGCTACACCTTC; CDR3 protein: CASSPRGGYGYTF
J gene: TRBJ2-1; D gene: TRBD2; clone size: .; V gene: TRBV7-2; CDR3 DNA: TGTGCCAGCAGCATACTAGCGGGAGAAGATGAGCAGTTCTTC; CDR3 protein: CASSILAGEDEQFF
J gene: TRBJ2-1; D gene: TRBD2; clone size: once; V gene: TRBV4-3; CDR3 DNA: TGCGCCAGCAGCCCCAAGAAGATCGGGCTAGCGGGAGCGTGGGCCTACAATGAGCAGTTCTTC; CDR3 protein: CASSPKKIGLAGAWAYNEQFF
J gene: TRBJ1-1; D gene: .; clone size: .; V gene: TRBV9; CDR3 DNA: TGTGCCAGCAGCGTAGGGGCAGCCACTGAAGCTTTCTTT; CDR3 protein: CASSVGAATEAFF
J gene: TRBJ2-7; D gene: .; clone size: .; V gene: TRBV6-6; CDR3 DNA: TGTGCCAGCAGTCATTCCTACGAGCAGTACTTC; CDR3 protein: CASSHSYEQYF
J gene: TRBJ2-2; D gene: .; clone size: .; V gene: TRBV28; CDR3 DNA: TGTGCCAGCAGTCCTGCTCGCAGGGAGCTGTTTTTT; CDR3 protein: CASSPARRELFF
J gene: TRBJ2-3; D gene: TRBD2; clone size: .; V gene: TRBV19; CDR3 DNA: TGTGCCAGTAGTAAAGTAGCGGGAGGATTTGATACGCAGTATTTT; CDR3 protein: CASSKVAGGFDTQYF
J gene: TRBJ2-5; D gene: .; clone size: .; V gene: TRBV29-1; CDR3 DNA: TGCAGCGCGGACCAGACGGACTCGGAGACCCAGTACTTC; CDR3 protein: CSADQTDSETQYF
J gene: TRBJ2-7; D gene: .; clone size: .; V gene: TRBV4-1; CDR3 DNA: TGCGCCAGCAGCCAAGCAGTCTCAAACTCCTACGAGCAGTACTTC; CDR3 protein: CASSQAVSNSYEQYF
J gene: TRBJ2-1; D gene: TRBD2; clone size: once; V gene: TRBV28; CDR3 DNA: TGTGCCAGCATCACGCTCCGGACTAGCGCCCACAATGAGCAGTTCTTC; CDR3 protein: CASITLRTSAHNEQFF
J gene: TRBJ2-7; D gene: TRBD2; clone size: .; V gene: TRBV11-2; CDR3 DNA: TGTGCCAGCGGATCTAGCGGGACCGTCTACGAGCAGTACTTC; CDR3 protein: CASGSSGTVYEQYF
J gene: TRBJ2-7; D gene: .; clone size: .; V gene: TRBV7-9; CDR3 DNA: TGTGCCAGCAGCCGGACATCCTACGAGCAGTACTTC; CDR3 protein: CASSRTSYEQYF
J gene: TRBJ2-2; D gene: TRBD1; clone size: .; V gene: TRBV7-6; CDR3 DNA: TGTGCCAGCAGCTCTCCTTCCGGGACAGGGGCGAACACCGGGGAGCTGTTTTTT; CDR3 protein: CASSSPSGTGANTGELFF
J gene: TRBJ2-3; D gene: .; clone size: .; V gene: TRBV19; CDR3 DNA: TGTGCCAGTAGTATCTGGGGACCCGCCGTGGCAGATACGCAGTATTTT; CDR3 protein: CASSIWGPAVADTQYF